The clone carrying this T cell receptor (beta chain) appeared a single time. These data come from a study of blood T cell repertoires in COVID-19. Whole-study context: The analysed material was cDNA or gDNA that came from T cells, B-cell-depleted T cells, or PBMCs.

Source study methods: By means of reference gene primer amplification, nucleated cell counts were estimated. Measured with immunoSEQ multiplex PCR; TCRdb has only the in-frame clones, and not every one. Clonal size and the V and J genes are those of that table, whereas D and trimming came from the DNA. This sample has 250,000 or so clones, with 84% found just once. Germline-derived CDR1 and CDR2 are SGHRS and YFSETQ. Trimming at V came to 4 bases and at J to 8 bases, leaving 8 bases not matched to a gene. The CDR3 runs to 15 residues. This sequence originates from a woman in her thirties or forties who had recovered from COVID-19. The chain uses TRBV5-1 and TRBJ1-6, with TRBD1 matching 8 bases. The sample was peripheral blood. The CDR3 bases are TGCGCCAGCAGCCCCGCCGGACAGGGAGATTCACCCCTCCACTTT. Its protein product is CASSPAGQGDSPLHF. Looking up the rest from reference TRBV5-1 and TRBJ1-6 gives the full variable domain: KAGVTQTPRYLIKTRGQQVTLSCSPISGHRSVSWYQQTPGQGLQFLFEYFSETQRNKGNFPGRFSGRQFSNSRSEMNVSTLELGDSALYLCASSPAGQGDSPLHFGNGTRLTVT.